This T cell receptor beta chain was retrieved from a study of T cell responses to AZD1222 COVID-19 vaccine. Study-level points and caveats: Donor demographics were predominantly white British with a female majority; clonal diversity may be underestimated.

TCRdb's table, derived via immunoSEQ multiplex PCR, lists solely in-frame clones and lacks some. In the table there are around 71,000 clones, over 70% of which are singletons. To note about this clone: Its specificity is unknown.

Germline V lookup: CDR1 SGHTA, CDR2 FQGNSA. The CDR3 loop spans 16 amino acids. The ends lost 4 bases at V and 2 bases at J; junction bases unmatched: 8. The material was peripheral blood, obtained 28 days after the second AZD1222 dose. The sequence was collected from an adult who received the AZD1222 COVID-19 vaccine. The chain carries TRBV7-2 and TRBJ2-3; the match to TRBD2 covers 8 bases. CDR3 sequence reads: CASSSGPAGATDTQYF. The CDR3 DNA is TGTGCCAGCAGCTCAGGGCCAGCGGGGGCCACAGATACGCAGTATTTT.